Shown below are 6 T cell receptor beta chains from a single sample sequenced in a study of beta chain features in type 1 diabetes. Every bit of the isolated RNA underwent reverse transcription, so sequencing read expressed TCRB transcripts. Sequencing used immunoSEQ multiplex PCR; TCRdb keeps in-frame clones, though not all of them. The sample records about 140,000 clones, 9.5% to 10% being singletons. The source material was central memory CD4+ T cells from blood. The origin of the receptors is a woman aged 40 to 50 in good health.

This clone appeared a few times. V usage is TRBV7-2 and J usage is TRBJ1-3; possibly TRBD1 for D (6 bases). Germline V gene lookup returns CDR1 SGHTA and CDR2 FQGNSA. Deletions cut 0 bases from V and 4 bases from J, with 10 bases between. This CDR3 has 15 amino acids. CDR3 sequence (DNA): TGTGCCAGCAGCTTAGCGGGGGCGCGAGGAAACACCATATATTTT. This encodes CASSLAGARGNTIYF.

Here the CDR3 DNA reads TGTGCCATCAGAGAAGGATCGGGCTCCTACAATGAGCAGTTCTTC. Protein product: CAIREGSGSYNEQFF. The chain carries TRBV6-6 and TRBJ2-1; D is unclear. Trimming pared 10 bases from V and 0 bases from J, leaving 16 bases between. The CDR3 is 15 amino acids. From germline, CDR1 is MNHNY and CDR2 SVGAGI (reference sequence).

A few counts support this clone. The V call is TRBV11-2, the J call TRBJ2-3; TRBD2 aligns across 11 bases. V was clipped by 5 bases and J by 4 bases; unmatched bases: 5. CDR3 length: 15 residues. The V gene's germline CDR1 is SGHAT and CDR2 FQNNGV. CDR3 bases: TGTGCCAGCAGCCTGACTAGCGGGGTTGCAGATACGCAGTATTTT. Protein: CASSLTSGVADTQYF.

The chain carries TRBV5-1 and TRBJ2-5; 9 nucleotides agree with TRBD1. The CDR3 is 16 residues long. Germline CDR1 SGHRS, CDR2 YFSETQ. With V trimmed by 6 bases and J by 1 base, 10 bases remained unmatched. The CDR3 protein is CASTPLTGGLQETQYF. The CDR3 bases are TGCGCCAGCACTCCCTTGACAGGGGGGCTCCAAGAGACCCAGTACTTC.

This chain's CDR3 is CASSLSNRQGATHTF. CDR3 DNA sequence: TGTGCCAGCAGCCTCTCAAACAGACAGGGGGCAACTCACACCTTC. V and J are TRBV11-3 and TRBJ1-2, with 10 bases identical to TRBD1. The CDR3 runs to 15 residues. Trimming took 5 bases from V and 12 from J; bases not matched to a gene: 15. The germline V gene has CDR1 SGHNT and CDR2 YENEEA.

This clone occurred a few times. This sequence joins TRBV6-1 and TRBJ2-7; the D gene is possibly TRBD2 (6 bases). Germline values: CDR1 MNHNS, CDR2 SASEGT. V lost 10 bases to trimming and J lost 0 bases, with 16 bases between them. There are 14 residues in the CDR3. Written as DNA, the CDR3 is TGTGCCACCAGCGTAGCGGACTCCTCCTACGAGCAGTACTTC. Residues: CATSVADSSYEQYF.